The 29 T cell receptor beta chains presented below share a single source sample, sequenced in a study of OX40 agonist ivuxolimab in advanced cancers. Receptor libraries were prepared by the immunoSEQ multiplex PCR assay. TCRdb mirrors the immuneACCESS table, restricted to in-frame sequences. Some clones are absent from its copies; in checked studies, under half trace to an unresolved V gene, and the reason for the others is unknown. Within this sample are about 76,000 clones, with 85% of them counted one time only. The ten most abundant clones make up approximately 3.1% of the sample. The specimen comprised CD4+ or CD8+ T cells sorted from blood, sampled in a trial of the OX40 agonist ivuxolimab. These receptors originate from an adult with an advanced solid tumor such as melanoma, head and neck, liver or kidney cancer.

The V call is TRBV29-1, the J call TRBJ2-7; TRBD2 is a possible D gene (5 bases). Deletions cut 7 bases from V and 4 bases from J, with 14 bases between. The length of the CDR3 is 12 residues. CDR1 and CDR2 from the germline V gene are SQVTM and ANQGSEA. CDR3 DNA sequence: TGCAGCGGAGGCATCGGGATATACGAGCAGTACTTC. Translating it yields CSGGIGIYEQYF.

CDR3 sequence reads: CASSAAGTSTYNEQFF. CDR3 in DNA: TGTGCCAGCAGTGCTGCCGGGACTTCTACCTACAATGAGCAGTTCTTC. The V and J genes are TRBV5-8 and TRBJ2-1, with a tentative D call TRBD2 (6 bases). Trimming cost V 5 bases and J 2 bases, with 17 bases left between them. The CDR3 totals 16 residues. The germline V gene encodes CDR1 SGHTS and CDR2 YDEGEE. The whole variable domain, remainder taken from reference TRBV5-8 and TRBJ2-1, is EAGVTQSPTHLIKTRGQQATLRCSPISGHTSVYWYQQALGLGLQFLLWYDEGEERNRGNFPPRFSGRQFPNYSSELNVNALELEDSALYLCASSAAGTSTYNEQFFGPGTRLTVL.

The chain links TRBV27 to TRBJ2-3, with 11 bases that match TRBD2. In germline, CDR1 is MNHEY, CDR2 SMNVEV (reference sequence). Trimming cost V 1 base and J 2 bases; bases outside gene matches: 14. The CDR3 runs 20 residues. The CDR3 sequence: CASSLYPGGSGREHTDTQYF. CDR3 DNA: TGTGCCAGCAGTTTATACCCCGGGGGTAGCGGGAGGGAACACACAGATACGCAGTATTTT.

The chain combines TRBV5-6 with TRBJ2-2, with 7 bases aligning to TRBD1. In germline, CDR1 is SGHDT, CDR2 YYEEEE. This CDR3 comprises 15 residues. Losses at the gene ends were 5 bases for V and 4 bases for J; bases not matched to a gene: 8. The CDR3 is CASRRSRQGTGELFF. The CDR3 DNA sequence: TGTGCCAGCAGGCGGAGCCGACAGGGCACCGGGGAGCTGTTTTTT.

This clone was counted only a few times. This rearrangement joins TRBV9 to TRBJ2-5; no definite D call. V lost 1 base, J lost 5 bases, and 6 bases lay in between. Germline assignment: CDR1 SGDLS and CDR2 YYNGEE. This CDR3 has 12 amino acids. CDR3 sequence reads: CASSVSGETQYF. The CDR3 region has the DNA TGTGCCAGCAGCGTAAGTGGGGAGACCCAGTACTTC.

This clone has just one count. CDR3 in amino acids: CATRLAANTGELFF. The CDR3 nucleotides are TGTGCCACTAGACTAGCAGCGAACACCGGGGAGCTGTTTTTT. The chain has TRBV10-3 and TRBJ2-2, with 7 bases lining up with TRBD2. CDR1 is ENHRY and CDR2 is SYGVKD in the germline V gene. With V trimmed by 10 bases and J by 0 bases, 5 bases remained unmatched. The CDR3 totals 14 residues.

CDR3 sequence (DNA): TGTGCCTGGAGTGTAAAGGGGGCCTCTGGAAACACCATATATTTT. Translating it yields CAWSVKGASGNTIYF. The rearrangement joins TRBV30 to TRBJ1-3, with 7 bases fitting TRBD1. This CDR3 has 15 amino acids. Germline CDR1 reads GTSNPN; CDR2 reads SVGIG (reference sequence). Trimming cost V 0 bases and J 0 bases; bases outside gene matches: 2.

The rearrangement links TRBV11-2 to TRBJ1-2; possibly TRBD1 for D (6 bases). The CDR3 consists of 13 residues. Germline V gene sequence: CDR1 SGHAT, CDR2 FQNNGV. V was pared by 5 bases and J by 8 bases, with 15 bases between. The CDR3 DNA is TGTGCCAGCAGCCCGAACAGGGTCGGGGGCTACACCTTC. Residues: CASSPNRVGGYTF.

The chain employs TRBV9 and TRBJ2-1; 7 nucleotides align to TRBD1. V lost 4 bases to trimming and J lost 4 bases; unmatched junction nucleotides: 5. CDR1 is SGDLS, CDR2 YYNGEE, per germline. This CDR3 spans 14 amino acids. In DNA form, the CDR3 reads TGTGCCAGCAGCCCGGGACAGAATTACAATGAGCAGTTCTTC. It is translated as CASSPGQNYNEQFF. The full variable domain, with the rest looked up from reference TRBV9 and TRBJ2-1, is DSGVTQTPKHLITATGQRVTLRCSPRSGDLSVYWYQQSLDQGLQFLIQYYNGEERAKGNILERFSAQQFPDLHSELNLSSLELGDSALYFCASSPGQNYNEQFFGPGTRLTVL.

The chain couples TRBV11-2 to TRBJ1-1; the D is unclear. Trimming removed 7 bases from V and 1 base from J, with 19 bases in between. The CDR3 runs to 16 residues. Germline V CDR1 and CDR2: SGHAT, FQNNGV. The CDR3 sequence: CASTSQGVLRNTEAFF. The DNA for the CDR3 is TGTGCCAGCACCAGTCAAGGAGTTTTAAGGAACACTGAAGCTTTCTTT.

This clone was detected ten times or more. The rearrangement uses TRBV7-2 and TRBJ2-3; D is ambiguous. The CDR3 covers 13 residues. Germline loops: CDR1 SGHTA, CDR2 FQGNSA. V was clipped by 1 base and J by 4 bases, with 6 bases between them. This CDR3 is CASSLEFADTQYF. The CDR3 region has the DNA TGTGCCAGCAGCTTAGAATTCGCAGATACGCAGTATTTT.

The chain combines TRBV15 with TRBJ1-5; a weak D match, TRBD1 (5 bases). Germline values: CDR1 LNHNV, CDR2 YYDKDF (reference sequence). Trimming took off 0 bases at V and 0 bases at J, with 12 bases between the two ends. There are 17 residues in the CDR3. The CDR3 here is CATSRDPGTYSNQPQHF. CDR3 DNA: TGTGCCACCAGCAGAGATCCTGGGACTTATAGCAATCAGCCCCAGCATTTT.

This clone was counted a few times. This chain links TRBV6-5 with TRBJ2-1; D is possibly TRBD1 or TRBD2 (5 bases each). The CDR3 sequence is 14 residues long. Trimming pared 8 bases from V and 4 bases from J, leaving 15 bases between. Germline CDR1 MNHEY, CDR2 SVGAGI. CDR3 sequence: CASGRDPTYNEQFF. The CDR3 coding sequence is TGTGCCAGCGGCCGGGACCCCACGTACAATGAGCAGTTCTTC.

The DNA of the CDR3 is TGTGCCAGCAGCTCCCTGGCGGGGGGGCTGGGGAAGACCCAGTACTTC. It encodes CASSSLAGGLGKTQYF. The gene calls are TRBV7-2 and TRBJ2-5; 9 bases match TRBD2. The J segment lost 6 bases and the V segment lost 4 bases, leaving 12 bases of the junction unmatched. Germline CDR1 and CDR2: SGHTA and FQGNSA. The CDR3 loop spans 16 amino acids. The full variable domain, completed using reference TRBV7-2 and TRBJ2-5, is GAGVSQSPSNKVTEKGKDVELRCDPISGHTALYWYRQSLGQGLEFLIYFQGNSAPDKSGLPSDRFSAERTGGSVSTLTIQRTQQEDSAVYLCASSSLAGGLGKTQYFGPGTRLLVL.

This chain joins TRBV7-2 and TRBJ1-2; 8 bases agree with TRBD1. Trimming removed 3 bases from V and 3 bases from J; junction bases left unmatched: 3. CDR1 SGHTA and CDR2 FQGNSA come from the germline V gene. The CDR3 extends over 14 amino acids. The CDR3 region is CASSFQGAYYGYTF. In nucleotides, the CDR3 is TGTGCCAGCAGCTTTCAGGGGGCTTACTATGGCTACACCTTC. The full variable domain, its missing parts supplied by reference TRBV7-2 and TRBJ1-2, is GAGVSQSPSNKVTEKGKDVELRCDPISGHTALYWYRQSLGQGLEFLIYFQGNSAPDKSGLPSDRFSAERTGGSVSTLTIQRTQQEDSAVYLCASSFQGAYYGYTFGSGTRLTVV.

This clone was detected only a few times. CDR3: CASSTYDPMIGGELFF. The CDR3 nucleotides are TGTGCCAGTAGTACCTACGACCCAATGATCGGGGGGGAGCTGTTTTTT. The chain employs TRBV19 and TRBJ2-2; no definite D call. The ends were cut back, 4 bases at V and 8 bases at J, with 20 bases in the middle. CDR3 length: 16 residues. CDR1 and CDR2 from the germline V gene are LNHDA and SQIVND (reference sequence).

The chain carries TRBV4-1 and TRBJ2-4; perhaps TRBD1 as D (6 bases). V lost 0 bases and J 8 bases, leaving 17 bases between the germline ends. CDR3 length: 16 amino acids. Per germline, CDR1 MGHRA and CDR2 YSYEKL. The CDR3 DNA sequence: TGCGCCAGCAGCCAAGAGGTGGGGGCAAGGGTTGACATTCAGTACTTC. Translated: CASSQEVGARVDIQYF.

The chain joins TRBV9 to TRBJ2-3, with 11 bases identical to TRBD1. CDR1 is SGDLS and CDR2 is YYNGEE in the germline V gene. The CDR3 consists of 16 residues. J gave up 4 bases and V 3 bases, and 7 bases lay outside the gene matches. Here the CDR3 reads CASSARTGGLADTQYF. The DNA for the CDR3 is TGTGCCAGCAGCGCCCGGACAGGGGGCCTCGCAGATACGCAGTATTTT.

The chain joins TRBV5-1 to TRBJ2-6; the match to TRBD1 covers 8 bases. The CDR3 is 15 residues long. Unmatched junction bases numbered 2, after V lost 6 bases and J lost 0 bases. The germline V gene has CDR1 SGHRS and CDR2 YFSETQ. The CDR3: CASTTGGSGANVLTF. In nucleotides, the CDR3 is TGCGCCAGCACCACAGGGGGCTCTGGGGCCAACGTCCTGACTTTC.

This clone showed up many times. CDR3 loop: CASSSGQGGYGYTF. CDR3 bases: TGTGCCAGCAGCTCAGGACAGGGAGGATATGGCTACACCTTC. The genes are TRBV7-3 and TRBJ1-2; 8 bases line up with TRBD1. Germline V CDR1 and CDR2: SGHTA, FQGTGA. CDR3 length equals 14 residues. V shed 4 bases, J shed 5 bases, and the junction held 6 bases outside the gene matches.

The V and J genes are TRBV5-6 and TRBJ2-7; D remains unclear. V lost 0 bases, J lost 4 bases, and 8 bases lay in between. Germline CDR1 and CDR2: SGHDT and YYEEEE. The CDR3 is 13 residues long. The chain's CDR3 is CASSLGLKYEQYF. As DNA, the CDR3 is TGTGCCAGCAGCTTGGGACTGAAATACGAGCAGTACTTC.

The J gene is TRBJ2-7, the V gene TRBV7-9; D may be TRBD2 (5 bases). V was pared by 0 bases and J by 3 bases, with 6 bases between. Germline loops: CDR1 SEHNR, CDR2 FQNEAQ (reference sequence). CDR3 size: 13 residues. CDR3 nucleotide sequence: TGTGCCAGCAGCTTAGCCGGGGTCTACGAGCAGTACTTC. Amino acids: CASSLAGVYEQYF.

The chain carries TRBV19 and TRBJ2-4, with TRBD2 matching 10 bases. The CDR3 runs 16 residues. Germline assignment: CDR1 LNHDA and CDR2 SQIVND (reference sequence). V lost 7 bases and J lost 2; bases outside the gene matches: 8. The CDR3 loop reads CASTSGAGGTKNIQYF. CDR3 DNA: TGTGCCAGTACGTCTGGAGCGGGGGGGACCAAAAACATTCAGTACTTC.

The gene calls are TRBV7-2 and TRBJ2-1, with 15 bases identical to TRBD2. Germline CDR1 SGHTA, CDR2 FQGNSA. The CDR3 is made up of 16 amino acids. The junction had 3 bases not matched to a gene; V was cut back by 4 bases and J by 5 bases. The CDR3 region has the DNA TGTGCCAGCAGCTCATGGACTAGCGGGAGGGACAATGAGCAGTTCTTC. It yields the protein CASSSWTSGRDNEQFF. Variable domain in full (rest from reference TRBV7-2 and TRBJ2-1): GAGVSQSPSNKVTEKGKDVELRCDPISGHTALYWYRQSLGQGLEFLIYFQGNSAPDKSGLPSDRFSAERTGGSVSTLTIQRTQQEDSAVYLCASSSWTSGRDNEQFFGPGTRLTVL.

The V gene is TRBV6-5, the J gene TRBJ1-1; D is unresolved. This CDR3 spans 13 amino acids. The germline V gene has CDR1 MNHEY and CDR2 SVGAGI. The V gene lost 0 bases and the J gene lost 3 bases, with 5 bases spanning the gap. The CDR3 nucleotides read TGTGCCAGCAGTTACTCCCCCGACACTGAAGCTTTCTTT. Its translation: CASSYSPDTEAFF.

The chain has TRBV2 and TRBJ1-3; the D is unclear. Germline values: CDR1 SNHLY, CDR2 FYNNEI. Trimming took 2 bases from V and 2 from J, leaving 10 bases between them. This CDR3 contains 15 residues. The CDR3 bases are TGTGCCAGCAGTGAAAGGAGAGAAGCTGGAAACACCATATATTTT. Amino acids: CASSERREAGNTIYF.

The rearrangement joins TRBV2 to TRBJ2-7, with D perhaps TRBD1 (5 bases). The germline V gene encodes CDR1 SNHLY and CDR2 FYNNEI. This CDR3 contains 12 residues. V dropped 7 bases and J dropped 1 base, with 8 bases sitting between them. In nucleotides, the CDR3 is TGTGCCAGCACGGCAGGGTCCTACGAGCAGTACTTC. Translation gives CASTAGSYEQYF. The whole variable domain, filled in from reference TRBV2 and TRBJ2-7, reads EPEVTQTPSHQVTQMGQEVILRCVPISNHLYFYWYRQILGQKVEFLVSFYNNEISEKSEIFDDQFSVERPDGSNFTLKIRSTKLEDSAMYFCASTAGSYEQYFGPGTRLTVT.

This chain links TRBV5-5 with TRBJ2-5, with 7 nucleotides matching TRBD1. The CDR3 extends over 13 amino acids. V lost 5 bases and J lost 4; bases outside the gene matches: 5. Germline CDR1 is SGHKS and CDR2 is YYEKEE (reference sequence). The CDR3 nucleotides read TGTGCCAGCAGTTACAGGGGCGTAGAGACCCAGTACTTC. Translation: CASSYRGVETQYF. Drawing the rest from reference TRBV5-5 and TRBJ2-5, the complete variable domain is DAGVTQSPTHLIKTRGQQVTLRCSPISGHKSVSWYQQVLGQGPQFIFQYYEKEERGRGNFPDRFSARQFPNYSSELNVNALLLGDSALYLCASSYRGVETQYFGPGTRLLVL.

V is TRBV25-1 and J is TRBJ2-5, with no clear D. Trimming cost V 5 bases and J 4 bases, with 14 bases left between them. CDR1 and CDR2 from the germline V gene are MGHDK and SYGVNS. This CDR3 spans 14 amino acids. The CDR3 nucleotides read TGTGCCAGCAGTCAAAGCCGGGTCAGAGAGACCCAGTACTTC. Translating gives CASSQSRVRETQYF.